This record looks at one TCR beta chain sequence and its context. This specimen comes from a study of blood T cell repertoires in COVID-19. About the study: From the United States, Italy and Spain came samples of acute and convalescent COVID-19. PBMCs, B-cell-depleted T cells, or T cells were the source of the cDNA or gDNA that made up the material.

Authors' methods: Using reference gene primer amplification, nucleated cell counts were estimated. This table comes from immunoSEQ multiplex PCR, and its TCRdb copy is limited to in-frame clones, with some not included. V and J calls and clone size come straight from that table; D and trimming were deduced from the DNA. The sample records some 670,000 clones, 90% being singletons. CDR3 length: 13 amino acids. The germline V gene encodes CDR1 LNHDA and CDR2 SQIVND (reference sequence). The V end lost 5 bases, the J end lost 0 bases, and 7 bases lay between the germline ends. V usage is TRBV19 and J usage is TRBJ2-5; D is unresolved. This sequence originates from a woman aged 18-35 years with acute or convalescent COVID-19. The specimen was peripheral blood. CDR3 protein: CASSLPYQETQYF. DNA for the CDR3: TGTGCCAGTAGTCTCCCGTACCAAGAGACCCAGTACTTC.